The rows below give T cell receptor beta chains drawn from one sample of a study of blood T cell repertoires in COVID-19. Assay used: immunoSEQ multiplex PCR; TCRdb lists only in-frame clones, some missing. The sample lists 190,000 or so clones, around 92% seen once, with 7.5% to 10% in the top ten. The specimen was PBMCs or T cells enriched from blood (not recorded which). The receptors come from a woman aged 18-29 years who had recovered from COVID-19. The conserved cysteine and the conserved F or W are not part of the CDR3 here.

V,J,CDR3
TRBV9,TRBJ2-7,ASSVTTSGGVYEQY
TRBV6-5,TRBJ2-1,ASIRVQGHNEQF
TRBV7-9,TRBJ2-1,ASSLLGGQGQF
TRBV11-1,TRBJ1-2,ASRTAGYGYT
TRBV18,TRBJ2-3,ASSPPTTGIADTQY
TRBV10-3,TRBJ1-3,AATQSSGNTIY
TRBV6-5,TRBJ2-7,ASSDLETSYEQY
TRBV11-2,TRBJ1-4,ASSLDRGGTGEKLF
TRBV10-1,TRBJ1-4,ASRSVLNEKLF
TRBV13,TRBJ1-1,ASSQRGGGPAEAF
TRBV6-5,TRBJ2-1,ASSSQGQYNEQF
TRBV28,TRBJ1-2,ASSLWGKGDNGYT
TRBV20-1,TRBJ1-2,SAPQGYGYT
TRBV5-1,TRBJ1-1,ASSLEGSVTEAF
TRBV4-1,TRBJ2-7,ASSQGTQSYEQY
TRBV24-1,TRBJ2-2,ATSDPGTGLFTGELF
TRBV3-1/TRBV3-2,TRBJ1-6,ASSQGMGARYNSPLH
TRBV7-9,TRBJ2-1,ASSSDLGTGSNEQF
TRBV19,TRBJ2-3,ASSIAIAGADTQY
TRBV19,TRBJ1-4,ASQGGAETNEKLF
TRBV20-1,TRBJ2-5,SASYGTSGGAGETQY
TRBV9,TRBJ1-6,ASSVGGTTSGSPLH
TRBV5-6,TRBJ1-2,ASSLGQGGGYT
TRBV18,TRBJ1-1,ASSPGAGVNTEAF
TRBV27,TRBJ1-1,ASSLRTGELGTEAF
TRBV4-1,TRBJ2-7,ASSQIGTGSPYEQY
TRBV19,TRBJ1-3,ASRGTGPGNTIY
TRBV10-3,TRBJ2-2,AISEPGAANTGELF
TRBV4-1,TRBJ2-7,ASSLTSTEVYEQY
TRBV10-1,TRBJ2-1,ASSVEQGYNEQF
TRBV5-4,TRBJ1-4,ASSLRTGGRGEKLF
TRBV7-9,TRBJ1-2,ASSLAKTGERGGYT
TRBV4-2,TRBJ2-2,ASSQDGLAGGLTGELF
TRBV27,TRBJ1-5,ASSLQGAHQPQH
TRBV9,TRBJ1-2,ASSASGQGHVYGYT
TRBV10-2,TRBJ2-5,ASRTPGTSQETQY
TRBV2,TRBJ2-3,ASHYKRTGGGTDTQY
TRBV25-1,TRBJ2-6,ASSDTGSVANVLT
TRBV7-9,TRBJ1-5,ASSLGGSAGQPQH
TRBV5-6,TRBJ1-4,ASSLLTSKGWLF
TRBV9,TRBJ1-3,ASSAGDRDTIY
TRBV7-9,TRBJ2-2,ASSSFQGSMNTGELF
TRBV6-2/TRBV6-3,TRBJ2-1,ASSRTSGGNEQF
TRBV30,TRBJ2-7,AWSHGVGYEQY
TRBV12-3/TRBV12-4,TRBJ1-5,ASSFREEQPQH
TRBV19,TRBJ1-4,ASTAMGTGYEKLF
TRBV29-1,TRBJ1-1,SVGQTPVTGEAF
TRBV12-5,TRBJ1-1,ASGLGQGGTEAF
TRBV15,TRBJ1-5,ATSRDRASNQPQH